This TCR beta chain was observed in a study of blood T cell repertoires in COVID-19. Across the whole study: There were acute and convalescent COVID-19 samples, and they came from the United States, Italy and Spain.

Libraries were prepared by immunoSEQ multiplex PCR; TCRdb keeps only in-frame clonotypes and omits some of them. This sample has approximately 200,000 clones, with about 85% found just once. Allocation to cohorts depended on clinical history reported by the participants. Germline CDR1 LNHDA, CDR2 SQIVND (reference sequence). CDR3 length equals 15 residues. Trimming took off 1 base at V and 3 bases at J, with 13 bases between the two ends. The source is a man aged 40-49 years who had recovered from COVID-19. This rearrangement joins TRBV19 to TRBJ2-7; tentative D call: TRBD2 (6 bases). Specimen: PBMCs or T cells enriched from blood (not recorded which). The CDR3 is CASSIAGTPNYEQYF. The CDR3 bases are TGTGCCAGTAGTATAGCCGGGACTCCTAACTACGAGCAGTACTTC.